These 25 T cell receptor beta chains came from one sample sequenced in a study of T cell repertoires in cytomegalovirus infection. TCRdb passed the reads through MiXCR, listing each CDR3 protein once. Here the sample spans 500,000 or so distinct CDR3 sequences, about 17% being singletons. The specimen was CD8+ T cells from PBMCs. The source is a human donor in good health (CMV status not recorded). Some clones in this sample may be carry-over from other donors' samples.

Details on this clonotype: This may be a read error: a much more frequent sequence differs by one nucleotide. The chain employs TRBV11-2 and TRBJ1-1; the D gene is possibly TRBD1 (5 bases). Per germline, CDR1 SGHAT and CDR2 FQNNGV. The CDR3 sequence is 15 residues long. V lost 8 bases, J lost 8 bases, and 24 bases lay in between. As DNA, the CDR3 is TGTGCCAGCGGGGGACCTGGACTTACCGCCCGGGAAGCTTTCTTT. Translating gives CASGGPGLTAREAFF.

This clonotype was seen more than once but under ten times. The rearrangement joins TRBV27 to TRBJ2-7; D is perhaps TRBD2 (6 bases). Germline-derived CDR1 and CDR2 are MNHEY and SMNVEV (reference sequence). This CDR3 spans 14 amino acids. Between the trimmed V and J ends, which lost 5 bases and 4 bases, there was a span of 15 bases. The CDR3: CASSPRDGEYEQYF. The CDR3 DNA follows: TGTGCCAGCAGTCCGCGGGACGGTGAGTACGAGCAGTACTTC.

The chain is built from TRBV30 and TRBJ1-1; D gene ambiguous. V gave up 1 base and J gave up 2 bases, with 5 bases separating them. CDR3 length equals 12 residues. Germline loops: CDR1 GTSNPN, CDR2 SVGIG (reference sequence). CDR3 DNA sequence: TGTGCCTGGAGTGGGGGTAACACTGAAGCTTTCTTT. It encodes CAWSGGNTEAFF.

The rearrangement links TRBV13 to TRBJ2-2; the D gene could be TRBD1 or TRBD2 (6 bases each). CDR1 and CDR2 (germline): PRHDT, FYEKMQ (reference sequence). CDR3 size: 17 residues. V shed 2 bases and J shed 3 bases, with 16 bases lying between them. CDR3 sequence reads: CASSLLEGGSDTGELFF. The CDR3 coding sequence is TGTGCCAGCAGCTTACTCGAGGGGGGTTCGGACACCGGGGAGCTGTTTTTT.

There are many counts of this clonotype. The chain is built from TRBV11-3 and TRBJ2-1; the match to TRBD2 covers 8 bases. The CDR3 totals 14 residues. The germline V gene encodes CDR1 SGHNT and CDR2 YENEEA. The junction had 7 bases not matched to a gene; V was cut back by 5 bases and J by 7 bases. Written as DNA, the CDR3 is TGTGCCAGCAGCCTCCCCGGGACTAGGAATGAGCAGTTCTTC. Protein sequence: CASSLPGTRNEQFF.

This clonotype turned up a few times. This chain links TRBV29-1 with TRBJ2-7; 11 bases are a match to TRBD1. This CDR3 contains 15 residues. J gave up 4 bases and V 6 bases, and 11 bases lay outside the gene matches. Germline loops: CDR1 SQVTM, CDR2 ANQGSEA. The CDR3, as DNA: TGCAGCGTGACTCCATCGGGACAGGGGGAGTACGAGCAGTACTTC. It specifies CSVTPSGQGEYEQYF.

V gene TRBV20-1 combines with J gene TRBJ2-5, with no clear D. Germline V CDR1 and CDR2: DFQATT, SNEGSKA (reference sequence). This CDR3 is built from 11 residues. Trimming pared 5 bases from V and 2 bases from J, leaving 6 bases between. For the CDR3, the DNA is TGCAGTGCTCCTCTTCAAGAGACCCAGTACTTC. Protein: CSAPLQETQYF.

This clonotype was counted ten times or more. V and J are TRBV25-1 and TRBJ1-4; no clear D gene. This CDR3 comprises 15 residues. V was trimmed by 2 bases and J by 1 base, leaving 8 bases between them. CDR1 MGHDK and CDR2 SYGVNS come from the germline V gene. The CDR3 region is CASSESRRTNEKLFF. DNA for the CDR3: TGTGCCAGCAGTGAAAGTAGGCGAACTAATGAAAAACTGTTTTTT.

This clonotype came up many times. The chain recombines TRBV28 with TRBJ1-1; 7 nucleotides agree with TRBD1. This CDR3 region has 15 residues. Germline trimming cut 4 bases from V and 0 bases from J; bases unmatched to any gene: 5. Germline loops: CDR1 MDHEN, CDR2 SYDVKM. CDR3 sequence: CASSSDDRVNTEAFF. The CDR3 DNA reads as TGTGCCAGCAGTTCTGACGACAGGGTGAACACTGAAGCTTTCTTT.

In this sample, this clonotype turned up a few times. V gene TRBV27 combines with J gene TRBJ2-7; no definite D call. V was shortened by 4 bases and J by 5 bases, with 12 bases between the two germline ends. The CDR3 loop spans 13 amino acids. Germline CDR1 and CDR2: MNHEY and SMNVEV (reference sequence). CDR3: CASSSLGPNEQYF. The CDR3 region has the DNA TGTGCCAGCAGTTCTCTCGGTCCGAACGAGCAGTACTTC.

There are many counts of this clonotype. The chain joins TRBV10-3 to TRBJ1-5; no reliable D call. CDR1 is ENHRY and CDR2 is SYGVKD in the germline V gene. Trimming shortened V by 0 bases and J by 0 bases, and 6 bases separated the two germline ends. This CDR3 has 15 residues. This chain's CDR3 is CAISESTSSNQPQHF. The CDR3 coding sequence is TGTGCCATCAGTGAGTCGACCTCTAGCAATCAGCCCCAGCATTTT.

This clonotype was found many times. The chain joins TRBV19 to TRBJ1-1; D unclear. In germline, CDR1 is LNHDA, CDR2 SQIVND (reference sequence). The V and J ends lost 3 bases and 3 bases respectively, with 8 bases between them. The CDR3 spans 13 residues. The CDR3 DNA reads as TGTGCCAGTAGTATCAACGGAGACACTGAAGCTTTCTTT. It codes for CASSINGDTEAFF.

V usage is TRBV4-2 and J usage is TRBJ1-2; D is unclear. This CDR3 has 13 amino acids. The V and J ends lost 3 bases and 3 bases respectively, with 8 bases between them. The germline gives CDR1 LGHNA, CDR2 YNFKEQ. CDR3 nucleotides: TGTGCCAGCAGCCAGCAGAATTACTATGGCTACACCTTC. It specifies CASSQQNYYGYTF.

The V and J genes are TRBV2 and TRBJ1-2, with no clear D. The V and J ends lost 0 bases and 3 bases respectively, with 17 bases between them. Germline-derived CDR1 and CDR2 are SNHLY and FYNNEI. The CDR3 extends over 17 amino acids. CDR3 residues: CASSEAEWEESYYGYTF. In nucleotides, the CDR3 is TGTGCCAGCAGTGAAGCGGAGTGGGAAGAATCGTACTATGGCTACACCTTC. The variable domain in full, with the rest retrieved from reference TRBV2 and TRBJ1-2, is EPEVTQTPSHQVTQMGQEVILRCVPISNHLYFYWYRQILGQKVEFLVSFYNNEISEKSEIFDDQFSVERPDGSNFTLKIRSTKLEDSAMYFCASSEAEWEESYYGYTFGSGTRLTVV.

This clonotype was seen repeatedly, ten times or more. The V call is TRBV7-6, the J call TRBJ1-2; no clear D. Looked up from germline, CDR1 is SGHVS and CDR2 is FNYEAQ. The V gene lost 1 base and the J gene lost 7 bases, with 16 bases spanning the gap. This CDR3 has 15 amino acids. The CDR3 spells CASSLGETEGRGYTF. DNA of the CDR3: TGTGCCAGCAGCTTAGGGGAGACGGAGGGTCGTGGCTACACCTTC.

This chain uses TRBV20-1 with TRBJ1-2; TRBD1 matches at 7 bases. The CDR3 spans 11 residues. V trimming: 3 bases; J trimming: 13 bases; junction bases outside the gene matches: 8. CDR1 and CDR2 from the germline V gene are DFQATT and SNEGSKA (reference sequence). The CDR3 region has the DNA TGCAGTGCTAGGCTTGACAGGGTATTCACCTTC. Its protein product is CSARLDRVFTF.

In its sample, this clonotype was seen a few times. The rearrangement joins TRBV4-1 to TRBJ2-7, with 11 bases aligning to TRBD1. The junction had 7 bases not matched to a gene; V was cut back by 3 bases and J by 3 bases. Germline assignment: CDR1 MGHRA and CDR2 YSYEKL. The CDR3 is 16 amino acids. The CDR3 DNA follows: TGCGCCAGCAGCCAGAGGTCCGGGACAGGGGGCTACGAGCAGTACTTC. Translation: CASSQRSGTGGYEQYF.

This clonotype was seen many times. The chain has TRBV10-3 and TRBJ2-7; possibly TRBD2 for D (6 bases). Trimming cost V 4 bases and J 3 bases, with 22 bases left between them. The CDR3 has 17 amino acids. From germline, CDR1 is ENHRY and CDR2 SYGVKD. In nucleotides, the CDR3 is TGTGCCATCAGTGGCCCGGAGGGAGCGGCAAGCCTCTACGAGCAGTACTTC. Translating gives CAISGPEGAASLYEQYF.

This clonotype has at least ten counts. CDR3 residues: CASSVETSGGETQYF. Written as DNA, the CDR3 is TGTGCCAGCAGCGTAGAGACTAGCGGGGGAGAGACCCAGTACTTC. This rearrangement joins TRBV9 to TRBJ2-5; TRBD2 aligns across 12 bases. Trimming removed 0 bases from V and 4 bases from J; junction bases left unmatched: 1. The CDR3 covers 15 residues. CDR1 is SGDLS and CDR2 is YYNGEE in the germline V gene.

V and J are TRBV12-5 and TRBJ1-2; a possible D gene is TRBD1 (5 bases). V was shortened by 3 bases and J by 3 bases, with 11 bases between the two germline ends. Per the germline V gene, CDR1 is LGHNT and CDR2 is FRNRAP. This CDR3 has 14 amino acids. CDR3 sequence reads: CASGFSGPDYGYTF. Written as DNA, the CDR3 is TGTGCTAGTGGTTTTTCGGGGCCTGACTATGGCTACACCTTC.

The chain carries TRBV6-1 and TRBJ2-1; D not certain. The germline V gene encodes CDR1 MNHNS and CDR2 SASEGT. V was shortened by 8 bases and J by 3 bases, with 17 bases between the two germline ends. This CDR3 comprises 15 residues. DNA for the CDR3: TGTGCCAGCCGTAGGCGTGCGGAACTCTACAATGAGCAGTTCTTC. Protein product: CASRRRAELYNEQFF.

Points on this clonotype: This may be a read error: a much more frequent sequence differs by one nucleotide. The CDR3 end shows no conserved phenylalanine or tryptophan, and so a read error is likely. V and J are TRBV4-1 and TRBJ2-1; 11 bases are a match to TRBD1. The CDR3 sequence is 18 residues long. V trimming: 3 bases; J trimming: 3 bases; junction bases outside the gene matches: 10. The germline V gene encodes CDR1 MGHRA and CDR2 YSYEKL. The CDR3 loop is CASSHASPGTGGYNEQFL. For the CDR3, the DNA is TGCGCCAGCAGCCATGCCTCCCCCGGGACAGGGGGCTACAATGAGCAGTTCTTA.

The V and J genes are TRBV9 and TRBJ2-6; 11 bases agree with TRBD2. In germline, CDR1 is SGDLS, CDR2 YYNGEE. Trimming at V came to 0 bases and at J to 0 bases, leaving 20 bases not matched to a gene. The CDR3 sequence is 24 residues long. DNA of the CDR3: TGTGCCAGCAGCGTAGTTCAGTTGGTCGAGACTAGCGGGGAGGCGAGCTCTGGGGCCAACGTCCTGACTTTC. It codes for CASSVVQLVETSGEASSGANVLTF.

The rearrangement uses TRBV9 and TRBJ1-3; D is ambiguous. There are 12 residues in the CDR3. The V end lost 5 bases, the J end lost 5 bases, and 8 bases lay between the germline ends. Germline CDR1 SGDLS, CDR2 YYNGEE. The CDR3 protein is CASRGRRNTIYF. As DNA, the CDR3 is TGTGCCAGCAGGGGAAGGAGAAACACCATATATTTT.

The J gene is TRBJ2-1, the V gene TRBV14; D remains unclear. The CDR3 spans 14 residues. V lost 1 base and J lost 3, with 7 bases in between. Germline V gene data show CDR1 as SGHDN and CDR2 as FVKESK. The CDR3 loop is CASSQGGFYNEQFF. The CDR3, as DNA: TGTGCCAGCAGCCAAGGTGGGTTCTACAATGAGCAGTTCTTC.